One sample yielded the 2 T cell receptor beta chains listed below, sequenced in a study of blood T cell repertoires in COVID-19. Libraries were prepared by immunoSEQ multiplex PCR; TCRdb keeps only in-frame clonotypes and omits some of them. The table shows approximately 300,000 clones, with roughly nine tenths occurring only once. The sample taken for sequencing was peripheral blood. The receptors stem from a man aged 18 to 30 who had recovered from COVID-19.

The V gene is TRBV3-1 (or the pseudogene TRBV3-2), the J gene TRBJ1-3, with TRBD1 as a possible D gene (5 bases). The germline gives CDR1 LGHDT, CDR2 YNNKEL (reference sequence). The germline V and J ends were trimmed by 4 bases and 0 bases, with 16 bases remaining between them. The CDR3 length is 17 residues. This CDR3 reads CASSRASKGYSGNTIYF. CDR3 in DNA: TGTGCCAGCAGCCGCGCGAGTAAGGGGTACTCTGGAAACACCATATATTTT.

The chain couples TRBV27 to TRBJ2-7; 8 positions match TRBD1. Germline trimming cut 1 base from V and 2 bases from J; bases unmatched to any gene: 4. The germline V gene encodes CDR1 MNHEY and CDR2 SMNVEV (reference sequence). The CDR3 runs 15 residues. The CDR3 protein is CASSLLQGGAYEQYF. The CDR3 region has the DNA TGTGCCAGCAGTTTATTACAGGGGGGCGCCTACGAGCAGTACTTC.